Listed here are 25 T cell receptor beta chains from one sample, sequenced in a study of blood T cell repertoires in COVID-19. The assay was immunoSEQ multiplex PCR, and TCRdb's table has in-frame clones only and misses some. The table records about 490,000 clones, approximately 85% of them present only once. What was sequenced was peripheral blood. These receptors all come from a human donor in a cohort sampled during active COVID-19.

The count of this clone is one. V usage is TRBV7-2 and J usage is TRBJ2-5, with D unclear. CDR3 size: 16 residues. Germline V CDR1 and CDR2: SGHTA, FQGNSA. Trimming left V 5 bases short and J 5 bases short, with 21 bases between. Here the CDR3 DNA reads TGTGCCAGCAGCCTATATAACCAGATTGCGCGGGAGACCCAGTACTTC. Translation: CASSLYNQIARETQYF. The full variable domain, its missing parts supplied by reference TRBV7-2 and TRBJ2-5, is GAGVSQSPSNKVTEKGKDVELRCDPISGHTALYWYRQSLGQGLEFLIYFQGNSAPDKSGLPSDRFSAERTGGSVSTLTIQRTQQEDSAVYLCASSLYNQIARETQYFGPGTRLLVL.

In DNA form, the CDR3 reads TGTGCCAGCAGTGACAGGGGACGGAACACCGGGGAGCTGTTTTTT. This encodes CASSDRGRNTGELFF. This sequence joins TRBV6-1 and TRBJ2-2; weak D call: TRBD1 (6 bases). CDR3 length equals 15 residues. Between the trimmed V and J ends, which lost 3 bases and 1 base, there was a span of 9 bases. The V gene's germline CDR1 is MNHNS and CDR2 SASEGT.

V usage is TRBV19 and J usage is TRBJ2-7; 8 nucleotides agree with TRBD1. V was clipped by 3 bases and J by 3 bases; unmatched bases: 7. Germline CDR1 and CDR2: LNHDA and SQIVND (reference sequence). This CDR3 comprises 15 residues. The CDR3 DNA sequence: TGTGCCAGTAGTATTAGCCAGGGGGCACTCTACGAGCAGTACTTC. Protein product: CASSISQGALYEQYF.

The chain recombines TRBV14 with TRBJ2-5; D is possibly TRBD2 (5 bases). CDR1 is SGHDN, CDR2 FVKESK, per germline. The CDR3 is 15 amino acids. Between the trimmed V and J ends, which lost 0 bases and 1 base, there was a span of 9 bases. The CDR3 region is CASSQDRAGQETQYF. The CDR3 coding sequence is TGTGCCAGCAGCCAAGATCGGGCGGGCCAAGAGACCCAGTACTTC.

The chain combines TRBV7-9 with TRBJ2-2, with TRBD2 matching 14 bases. The CDR3 has 18 residues. V gave up 4 bases and J gave up 4 bases; unmatched junction bases: 8. Looked up from germline, CDR1 is SEHNR and CDR2 is FQNEAQ (reference sequence). The CDR3 DNA follows: TGTGCCAGCAGCTCGACGACTAGCGGGAGGGCCGCCACCGGGGAGCTGTTTTTT. Its translation is CASSSTTSGRAATGELFF.

V and J are TRBV6-9 and TRBJ2-4; D is uncertain. Trimming stripped 6 bases from V and 0 bases from J, with 9 bases between. CDR3 length equals 14 residues. The germline V gene encodes CDR1 MNHGY and CDR2 SVAAGI. Written as DNA, the CDR3 is TGTGCCAGCAGCCGACATCTAGCCAAAAACATTCAGTACTTC. This sequence encodes CASSRHLAKNIQYF.

The gene calls are TRBV7-3 and TRBJ1-1; no firm D call. Germline V gene sequence: CDR1 SGHTA, CDR2 FQGTGA. V lost 2 bases and J 7 bases, leaving 17 bases between the germline ends. The CDR3 sequence is 15 residues long. CDR3 in amino acids: CASSLGSGWEGEAFF. In nucleotides, the CDR3 is TGTGCCAGCAGCTTAGGGTCGGGGTGGGAAGGTGAAGCTTTCTTT.

This sequence joins TRBV4-2 and TRBJ2-7; tentative D call: TRBD2 (6 bases). Germline V gene data show CDR1 as LGHNA and CDR2 as YNFKEQ. CDR3 length equals 16 residues. V was pared by 0 bases and J by 0 bases, with 12 bases between. CDR3 DNA: TGTGCCAGCAGCCAAGATCCGTACGGGAGCTCCTACGAGCAGTACTTC. This codes for CASSQDPYGSSYEQYF.

The chain couples TRBV9 to TRBJ2-7, with D unresolved. Germline V lookup: CDR1 SGDLS, CDR2 YYNGEE. V shed 0 bases and J shed 4 bases, with 11 bases lying between them. CDR3 length: 14 amino acids. The CDR3 sequence: CASSVVRLGYEQYF. The CDR3 region has the DNA TGTGCCAGCAGCGTAGTCCGACTTGGTTACGAGCAGTACTTC.

A single count supports this clone. The chain has TRBV5-6 and TRBJ1-2; TRBD1 is a possible D gene (5 bases). The CDR3 extends over 14 amino acids. Trimming took 4 bases from V and 5 from J, leaving 15 bases between them. Germline lookup yields CDR1 SGHDT and CDR2 YYEEEE. In DNA form, the CDR3 reads TGTGCCAGCAGCCGGGCGGGGGGAAGGTATGGCTACACCTTC. Its protein is CASSRAGGRYGYTF.

The rearrangement links TRBV19 to TRBJ1-2; perhaps TRBD1 as D (5 bases). The CDR3 is 16 residues long. Trimming cost V 3 bases and J 0 bases, with 14 bases left between them. Looked up from germline, CDR1 is LNHDA and CDR2 is SQIVND (reference sequence). For the CDR3, the DNA is TGTGCCAGTAGTATGTCCTCCGACAGCGCTAACTATGGCTACACCTTC. As protein: CASSMSSDSANYGYTF. Together with reference TRBV19 and TRBJ1-2, the CDR3 gives the full variable domain: DGGITQSPKYLFRKEGQNVTLSCEQNLNHDAMYWYRQDPGQGLRLIYYSQIVNDFQKGDIAEGYSVSREKKESFPLTVTSAQKNPTAFYLCASSMSSDSANYGYTFGSGTRLTVV.

The rearrangement joins TRBV5-4 to TRBJ2-1; 10 nucleotides line up with TRBD2. The V gene end was trimmed by 2 bases and the J gene end by 9 bases; junction bases not matched to a gene: 5. The CDR3 has 14 residues. Germline loops: CDR1 SGHNT, CDR2 YYREEE (reference sequence). In DNA form, the CDR3 reads TGTGCCAGCAGCTTCCTAGCGGGAGCTGCTGAGCAGTTCTTC. Translating gives CASSFLAGAAEQFF.

The chain uses TRBV19 and TRBJ1-2; D is ambiguous. CDR3 length: 14 amino acids. CDR1 is LNHDA, CDR2 SQIVND, per germline (reference sequence). V was clipped by 7 bases and J by 4 bases, with 16 bases between them. CDR3 bases: TGTGCCAGTACAGTCAGTCCAAGTACCTATGGCTACACCTTC. This codes for CASTVSPSTYGYTF.

The rearrangement links TRBV30 to TRBJ2-2, with unresolved D. Germline values: CDR1 GTSNPN, CDR2 SVGIG (reference sequence). This CDR3 has 13 residues. V gave up 4 bases and J gave up 1 base, with 7 bases separating them. CDR3 DNA: TGTGCCTGGACTGGCCAGAACACCGGGGAGCTGTTTTTT. This gives the protein CAWTGQNTGELFF.

The chain links TRBV5-4 to TRBJ2-6, with 9 bases lining up with TRBD1. The ends lost 4 bases at V and 1 base at J; junction bases unmatched: 9. The CDR3 has 18 amino acids. From germline, CDR1 is SGHNT and CDR2 YYREEE (reference sequence). CDR3 sequence reads: CASSRGQGDSSGANVLTF. The CDR3 DNA reads TGTGCCAGCAGCCGGGGACAGGGCGATTCTTCTGGGGCCAACGTCCTGACTTTC.

This chain uses TRBV7-7 with TRBJ2-2; a weak D match, TRBD2 (6 bases). Germline V lookup: CDR1 SSHAT, CDR2 FNYEAQ (reference sequence). This CDR3 spans 14 amino acids. DNA for the CDR3: TGTGCTAGCCGGAGGGGTCTTAACACCGGGGAGCTGTTTTTT. This translates into CASRRGLNTGELFF.

This clone was detected only once. This chain links TRBV10-3 with TRBJ2-1; 8 bases line up with TRBD1. There are 16 residues in the CDR3. Per the germline V gene, CDR1 is ENHRY and CDR2 is SYGVKD. J was trimmed by 8 bases and V by 0 bases; bases with no gene match: 9. The CDR3 loop is CAISESGQGAPDEQFF. The CDR3 nucleotides are TGTGCCATCAGTGAGTCAGGACAGGGAGCTCCGGATGAGCAGTTCTTC.

The V and J genes are TRBV19 and TRBJ2-1, with TRBD2 matching over 11 bases. The J segment lost 5 bases and the V segment lost 3 bases, leaving 9 bases of the junction unmatched. The CDR3 sequence is 17 residues long. Looked up from germline, CDR1 is LNHDA and CDR2 is SQIVND (reference sequence). The CDR3 region is CASSIFYGTSGDNEQFF. The CDR3 DNA follows: TGTGCCAGTAGTATCTTCTATGGGACTAGCGGAGACAATGAGCAGTTCTTC.

Comment on this clone: Likely a read error: the CDR3 ends without its conserved phenylalanine or tryptophan. Because the CDR3's place on the DNA is in doubt, the DNA is left out and the CDR3 is given as listed by TCRdb. This rearrangement joins TRBV3-1 (or the pseudogene TRBV3-2) to TRBJ1-1. Counting both end residues, the CDR3 totals 12 amino acids. Germline V gives CDR1 LGHDT, CDR2 YNNKEL (reference sequence). CDR3 sequence: CASSQGRRGREE.

This clone was counted only a few times. V is TRBV7-6 and J is TRBJ2-7, with 9 bases fitting TRBD1. This CDR3 has 16 amino acids. Germline CDR1 and CDR2: SGHVS and FNYEAQ. The V segment lost 4 bases and the J segment 3 bases; nucleotides outside the gene matches: 10. The CDR3: CASSSRLKDRGYEQYF. For the CDR3, the DNA is TGTGCCAGCAGCTCCAGACTTAAGGACAGGGGCTACGAGCAGTACTTC.

This clone was seen at least ten times. The sample has other DNA sequences that encode this CDR3 too. The rearrangement uses TRBV3-1 (or the pseudogene TRBV3-2) and TRBJ1-1; weak D call: TRBD1 (6 bases). Germline-derived CDR1 and CDR2 are LGHDT and YNNKEL (reference sequence). Trimming cost V 3 bases and J 1 base, with 6 bases left between them. The CDR3 has 13 residues. In nucleotides, the CDR3 is TGTGCCAGCAGCCAGGGGGCGAACACTGAAGCTTTCTTT. It specifies CASSQGANTEAFF.

The J gene is TRBJ1-2, the V gene TRBV7-2, with 8 nucleotides matching TRBD1. Losses at the gene ends were 1 base for V and 8 bases for J; bases not matched to a gene: 6. The CDR3 has 14 residues. Germline V lookup: CDR1 SGHTA, CDR2 FQGNSA. CDR3 protein: CASSLGTGLSGYTF. CDR3 nucleotides: TGTGCCAGCAGCTTAGGGACAGGGCTCTCAGGCTACACCTTC.

V usage is TRBV5-1 and J usage is TRBJ2-1; 7 bases match TRBD2. Germline values: CDR1 SGHRS, CDR2 YFSETQ. The CDR3 runs to 15 residues. The trim removed 4 bases at V and 2 bases at J, leaving 6 bases unmatched. The CDR3 region is CASSPTSYPYNEQFF. In nucleotides, the CDR3 is TGCGCCAGCAGCCCGACTAGCTATCCCTACAATGAGCAGTTCTTC.

The chain joins TRBV6-2 or TRBV6-3 to TRBJ2-1, with TRBD2 identical over 13 bases. This CDR3 comprises 17 residues. V trimming: 6 bases; J trimming: 6 bases; junction bases outside the gene matches: 11. The germline gives CDR1 MNHEY, CDR2 SVGEGT. CDR3 nucleotides: TGTGCCAGCAGCCTGGGGTGGGGACTAGCGGGAAGCAATGAGCAGTTCTTC. Translated: CASSLGWGLAGSNEQFF.

The chain uses TRBV27 and TRBJ2-7, with 12 bases aligning to TRBD1. The germline gives CDR1 MNHEY, CDR2 SMNVEV (reference sequence). This CDR3 has 16 residues. The J segment lost 4 bases and the V segment lost 1 base, leaving 5 bases of the junction unmatched. In nucleotides, the CDR3 is TGTGCCAGCAGTTTATGGGGGACAGGGGGCGTTTACGAGCAGTACTTC. This encodes CASSLWGTGGVYEQYF.